This T cell receptor (beta chain) is drawn from a study of blood T cell repertoires in COVID-19. This clone was seen only a few times. Produced via immunoSEQ multiplex PCR; TCRdb's table is partial and in-frame only. The sample has 180,000 or so clones; around 80% are singletons. Sequencing was done on a sample of PBMCs or T cells enriched from blood (not recorded which). The sequence derives from a man aged 55 to 70 who had been exposed to COVID-19.

The CDR3 DNA reads TGTGCCAGCAGTAAGCTGAGAAACACCATATATTTT. Its protein is CASSKLRNTIYF. The V and J genes are TRBV12-3 or TRBV12-4 and TRBJ1-3, with D hard to call. V shed 5 bases and J shed 5 bases, with 7 bases lying between them. This CDR3 is built from 12 residues.